These 11 T cell receptor beta chains share one sample of origin, sequenced in a study of T cells in Graves' hyperthyroidism and ophthalmopathy. Authors of the study amplified TCR beta CDR3 regions from RNA transcripts. First-round RT-PCR with HTBI primers amplified the TCR CDR3 region. In TCRdb, the multiplex PCR reads were re-called with MiXCR into one record per CDR3 protein. The table shows 600,000 or so distinct CDR3 sequences, with around 13% occurring only once. Sequencing was carried out using blood. Receptors were obtained from a woman in her 50s with Graves' ophthalmopathy.

The table lists this clonotype with a few counts. The chain joins TRBV7-2 to TRBJ1-2; tentative D call: TRBD1 (6 bases). The CDR3 has 14 residues. Germline values: CDR1 SGHTA, CDR2 FQGNSA. With 3 bases removed from V and 8 bases from J, the gap between germline ends came to 16 bases. For the CDR3, the DNA is TGTGCCAGCAGCTTGGCAGGGGCCTCCGGAGGCTACACCTTC. This encodes CASSLAGASGGYTF.

This clonotype was counted only a few times. The chain is built from TRBV30 and TRBJ2-5; no definite D call. Germline-derived CDR1 and CDR2 are GTSNPN and SVGIG (reference sequence). With 1 base removed from V and 0 bases from J, the gap between germline ends came to 6 bases. This CDR3 region has 13 residues. CDR3 in amino acids: CAWSEGYQETQYF. The CDR3 DNA reads TGTGCCTGGAGTGAGGGTTACCAAGAGACCCAGTACTTC.

This clonotype was seen a handful of times. This chain uses TRBV20-1 with TRBJ1-5, with unresolved D. The CDR3 spans 14 residues. Trimming took off 1 base at V and 4 bases at J, with 11 bases between the two ends. CDR1 is DFQATT, CDR2 SNEGSKA, per germline (reference sequence). The CDR3, as DNA: TGCAGTGCTAGAGTTGACCAGACTAATCAGCCCCAGCATTTT. Translation gives CSARVDQTNQPQHF.

This clonotype was seen a few times. J is TRBJ2-1 and V is TRBV5-6; TRBD2 aligns across 7 bases. The germline V gene encodes CDR1 SGHDT and CDR2 YYEEEE. The CDR3 extends over 17 amino acids. The V and J ends lost 3 bases and 0 bases, in that order; junction bases with no gene match: 9. CDR3 DNA sequence: TGTGCCAGCAGCTGGAAGCTAGCGGCGAGCTCCTACAATGAGCAGTTCTTC. It encodes CASSWKLAASSYNEQFF.

The J gene is TRBJ2-1, the V gene TRBV3-2; the table names TRBD2, a call not compared with the DNA. TRBV3-2 counts as a pseudogene. This CDR3 has 18 residues. DNA of the CDR3: TGTGCCAGCAGCCAAGAGACTAGCGGTCCCTGGTCATACAATGAGCAGTTCTTC. Its protein product is CASSQETSGPWSYNEQFF.

This clonotype was seen only a few times. The chain recombines TRBV20-1 with TRBJ2-7; 14 nucleotides align to TRBD2. The CDR3 has 15 residues. The V segment lost 3 bases and the J segment 3 bases; nucleotides outside the gene matches: 4. Germline lookup yields CDR1 DFQATT and CDR2 SNEGSKA (reference sequence). Here the CDR3 DNA reads TGCAGTGCTAGCCTGGGGACTAGCGGGAGCTACGAGCAGTACTTC. This sequence encodes CSASLGTSGSYEQYF.

This clonotype turned up a few times. V is TRBV6-2 or TRBV6-3 and J is TRBJ2-7, with TRBD2 matching over 10 bases. The germline gives CDR1 MNHEY, CDR2 SVGEGT. The CDR3 totals 16 residues. Trimming removed 0 bases from V and 5 bases from J; junction bases left unmatched: 7. In DNA, the CDR3 is TGTGCCAGCAGTTACTCGAGCCTAGCGGGAGTCCACGAGCAGTACTTC. Amino acids: CASSYSSLAGVHEQYF.

The table lists this clonotype with many counts. The chain is built from TRBV30 and TRBJ2-7, with D possibly being TRBD2 (6 bases). Germline loops: CDR1 GTSNPN, CDR2 SVGIG (reference sequence). Trimming removed 4 bases at V and 2 bases at J, with 12 bases between. This CDR3 is built from 13 residues. The DNA of the CDR3 is TGTGCCTGGACGCGGGACGTAGCCTACGAGCAGTACTTC. Protein: CAWTRDVAYEQYF.

This clonotype was recorded at least ten times. The V gene is TRBV11-3, the J gene TRBJ2-2, with 8 nucleotides matching TRBD1. CDR1 is SGHNT and CDR2 is YENEEA in the germline V gene. The CDR3 consists of 16 residues. Trimming cost V 5 bases and J 6 bases; bases outside gene matches: 11. The CDR3 here is CASSPRTGMGSGELFF. The CDR3, as DNA: TGTGCCAGCAGCCCCCGGACAGGGATGGGTTCCGGGGAGCTGTTTTTT.

Notes on this clonotype: A much larger clone lies a single base off, so this may be a read error. The final CDR3 position lacks the conserved phenylalanine or tryptophan, pointing to a likely read error. The J gene is TRBJ2-3, the V gene TRBV5-1; maybe TRBD2 (5 bases). Germline lookup yields CDR1 SGHRS and CDR2 YFSETQ. The CDR3 consists of 14 residues. Trimming pared 5 bases from V and 1 base from J, leaving 11 bases between. CDR3 sequence (DNA): TGCGCCAGCAGTACCCCGGAGGGCACAGATACGCAGTATCTT. This codes for CASSTPEGTDTQYL.

The V gene is TRBV20-1, the J gene TRBJ2-4; weak D call: TRBD2 (7 bases). The V and J ends lost 4 bases and 2 bases respectively, with 15 bases between them. The CDR3 sequence is 15 residues long. In germline, CDR1 is DFQATT, CDR2 SNEGSKA (reference sequence). CDR3 in DNA: TGCAGTGCTAAACAGGGAGGGGGGACCAAAAACATTCAGTACTTC. This translates into CSAKQGGGTKNIQYF.